A selection of T cell receptor beta chains follows, all from one sample in a study of T cells in localized non-small cell lung cancer. The table came from immunoSEQ multiplex PCR; TCRdb's copy has only in-frame clones and leaves some out. The sample contains approximately 140,000 clones, more than 70% of which appear only once. Sequencing was performed on peripheral blood, taken before any cancer treatment. The receptors stem from a female donor at least 60 years old with stage I lung adenocarcinoma. Each CDR3 is given with its conserved first and last residue.

>TRBV9|TRBJ2-3
CASSEGLAGGPGDTQYF
>TRBV4-1|TRBJ2-7
CASSQGTLWTEDYEQYF
>TRBV21-1|TRBJ2-7
CASSKVGVGGGEPMNNSYEQYF
>TRBV6-4|TRBJ2-2
CASRAGSTTTGELFF
>TRBV28|TRBJ1-5
CASSLSSSNQPQHF
>TRBV7-9|TRBJ2-4
CASSPPRQGDPAF
>TRBV29-1|TRBJ2-7
CSVSQGYYEQYF
>TRBV27|TRBJ2-1
CASSRQGSYNEQFF
>TRBV28|TRBJ2-7
CASNKQGSPAYEQYF
>TRBV29-1|TRBJ2-3
CSVDPPAQYF
>TRBV2|TRBJ1-5
CASSPGGKNQPQHF
>TRBV13|TRBJ2-2
CASRLAGGTGELFF
>TRBV27|TRBJ2-1
CASSSGGTSGRKQFF
>TRBV18|TRBJ1-3
CASSPNTGPSGNTIYF
>TRBV4-1|TRBJ2-2
CASSQEGRGTSFPGELFF
>TRBV15|TRBJ1-5
CATSTNIGPNQPQHF
>TRBV7-2|TRBJ1-2
CASTPENGTPGYYGYTF
>TRBV2|NA
CASIEQGSSYEQYF
>TRBV5-1|TRBJ1-4
CASSLEGQGGEKLFF
>TRBV5-4|TRBJ1-1
CASTHGGGKMNTEAFF
>TRBV14|TRBJ2-7
CASSQTGTFTYEQYF
>TRBV7-2|TRBJ2-1
CASSYGLAGVNEQFF
>TRBV5-1|TRBJ2-3
CASSLVGSLGGSTDTQYF
>TRBV19|TRBJ2-3
CASTDLYTDTQYF
>TRBV7-3|TRBJ2-6
CASSITGSGANVLTF
>TRBV18|TRBJ1-1
CASSRGRQTEAFF
>TRBV29-1|TRBJ2-3
CSVVSGADTQYF
>TRBV11-2|TRBJ1-2
CASSLVGYGYTF
>TRBV28|TRBJ1-2
CASSGTGVYGYTF
>TRBV5-1|TRBJ2-2
CASSLGTGDTGELFF
>TRBV6-1|TRBJ2-3
CASSEPRTFTDTQYF
>TRBV19|TRBJ1-5
CASSIVWADQPQHF
>TRBV28|TRBJ2-5
CASRTLKGILKETQYF
>TRBV5-1|TRBJ2-2
CASSLLQNTGELFF
>TRBV18|TRBJ2-1
CASSPNSGLGEQFF
>TRBV5-5|TRBJ2-7
CASSLAAGDNMYF
>TRBV5-4|TRBJ2-1
CASSARTGGYNEQFF
>TRBV6-6|TRBJ2-7
CASSSREQYF
>TRBV28|TRBJ1-2
CASTPIGQGKGYTF
>TRBV19|TRBJ1-3
CASSGHLEGLTGNTIYF
>TRBV30|TRBJ1-2
CAWSKGPAGYTF
>TRBV5-6|TRBJ2-1
CASSLGLAGGQGQFF
>TRBV7-3|TRBJ2-3
CASSAWRAGGTDTQYF
>TRBV28|TRBJ2-7
CATTNTPSYEQYF
>TRBV9|TRBJ1-5
CASSGGTGRYSNQPQHF
>TRBV9|TRBJ1-6
CASSRQSSGGYNSPLHF
>TRBV6-5|TRBJ2-7
CASSYSAQRYEQYF
>TRBV6-1|TRBJ2-3
CASSARTSGPGDTQYF
>TRBV15|TRBJ1-2
CATSRADRINYGYTF